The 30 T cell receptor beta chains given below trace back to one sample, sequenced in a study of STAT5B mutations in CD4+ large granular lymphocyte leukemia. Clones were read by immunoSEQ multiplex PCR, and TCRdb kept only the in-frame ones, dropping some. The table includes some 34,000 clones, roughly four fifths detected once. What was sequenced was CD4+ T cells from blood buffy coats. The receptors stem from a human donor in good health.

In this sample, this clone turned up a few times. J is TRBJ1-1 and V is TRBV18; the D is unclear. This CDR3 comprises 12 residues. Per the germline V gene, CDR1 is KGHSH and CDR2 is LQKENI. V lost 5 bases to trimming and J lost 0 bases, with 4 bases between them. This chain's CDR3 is CASSSMNTEAFF. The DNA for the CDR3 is TGTGCCAGCTCATCGATGAACACTGAAGCTTTCTTT.

The DNA for the CDR3 is TGTGCCAGCAGCTTGGGACAGGATAGCAATCAGCCCCAGCATTTT. Residues: CASSLGQDSNQPQHF. V and J are TRBV5-4 and TRBJ1-5; D is perhaps TRBD1 (6 bases). The ends were cut back, 0 bases at V and 0 bases at J, with 7 bases in the middle. Germline CDR1 SGHNT, CDR2 YYREEE (reference sequence). The CDR3 contains 15 residues.

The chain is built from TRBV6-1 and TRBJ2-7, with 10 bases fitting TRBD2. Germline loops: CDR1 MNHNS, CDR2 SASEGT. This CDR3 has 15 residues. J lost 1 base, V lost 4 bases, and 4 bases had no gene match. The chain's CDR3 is CASSVSGGGSYEQYF. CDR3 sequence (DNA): TGTGCCAGCAGTGTGAGCGGGGGGGGATCCTACGAGCAGTACTTC.

The DNA of the CDR3 is TGTGCCAGCTCACCGGGCCAACGCACTGAAGCTTTCTTT. Translated, it gives CASSPGQRTEAFF. The rearrangement uses TRBV18 and TRBJ1-1, with no clear D. The CDR3 is made up of 13 amino acids. In germline, CDR1 is KGHSH, CDR2 LQKENI. The V end was cut by 3 bases, the J end by 4 bases, with 9 bases between.

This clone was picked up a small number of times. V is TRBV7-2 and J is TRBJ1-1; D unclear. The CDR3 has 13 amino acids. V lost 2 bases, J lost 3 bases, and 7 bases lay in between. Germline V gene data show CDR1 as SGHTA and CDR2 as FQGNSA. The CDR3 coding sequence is TGTGCCAGCAGCTTAAGTCCGGACACTGAAGCTTTCTTT. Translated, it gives CASSLSPDTEAFF.

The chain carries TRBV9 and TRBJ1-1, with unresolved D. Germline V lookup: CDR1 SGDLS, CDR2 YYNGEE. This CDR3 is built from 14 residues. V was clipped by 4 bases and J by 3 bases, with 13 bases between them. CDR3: CASSPHPTDTEAFF. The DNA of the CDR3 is TGTGCCAGCAGCCCACACCCAACGGACACTGAAGCTTTCTTT.

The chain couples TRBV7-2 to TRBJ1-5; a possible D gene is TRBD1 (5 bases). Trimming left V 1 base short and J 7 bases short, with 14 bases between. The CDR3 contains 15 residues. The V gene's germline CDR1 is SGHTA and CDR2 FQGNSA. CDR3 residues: CASSLVGGSGQPQHF. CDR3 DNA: TGTGCCAGCAGCTTAGTTGGGGGGTCGGGGCAGCCCCAGCATTTT. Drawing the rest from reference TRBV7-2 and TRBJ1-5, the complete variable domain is GAGVSQSPSNKVTEKGKDVELRCDPISGHTALYWYRQSLGQGLEFLIYFQGNSAPDKSGLPSDRFSAERTGGSVSTLTIQRTQQEDSAVYLCASSLVGGSGQPQHFGDGTRLSIL.

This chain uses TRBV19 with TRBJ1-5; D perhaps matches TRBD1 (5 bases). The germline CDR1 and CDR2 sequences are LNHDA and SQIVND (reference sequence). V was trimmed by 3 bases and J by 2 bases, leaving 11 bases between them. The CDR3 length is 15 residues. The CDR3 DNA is TGTGCCAGTAGTATTGTCTTGACAGGCAATCAGCCCCAGCATTTT. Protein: CASSIVLTGNQPQHF.

For the CDR3, the DNA is TGTGCCACCAGCACAGACAGGGGTTGGAACACTGAAGCTTTCTTT. Its protein is CATSTDRGWNTEAFF. This chain joins TRBV15 and TRBJ1-1; 8 nucleotides line up with TRBD1. V shed 4 bases and J 1 base; nucleotides not matched to a gene: 5. The CDR3 sequence is 15 residues long. Germline lookup yields CDR1 LNHNV and CDR2 YYDKDF (reference sequence).

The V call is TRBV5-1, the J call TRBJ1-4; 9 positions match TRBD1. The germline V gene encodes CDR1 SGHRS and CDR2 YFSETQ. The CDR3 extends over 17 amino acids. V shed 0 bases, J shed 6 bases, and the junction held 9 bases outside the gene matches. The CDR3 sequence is CASSLVGTGQGDEKLFF. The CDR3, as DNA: TGCGCCAGCAGCTTGGTGGGAACGGGACAGGGAGATGAAAAACTGTTTTTT.

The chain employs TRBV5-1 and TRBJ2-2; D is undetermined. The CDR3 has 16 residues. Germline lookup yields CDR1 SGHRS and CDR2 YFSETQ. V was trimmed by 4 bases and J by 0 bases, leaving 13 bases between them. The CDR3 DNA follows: TGCGCCAGCAGCCCACTTGTTGCAGCGAACACCGGGGAGCTGTTTTTT. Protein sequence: CASSPLVAANTGELFF.

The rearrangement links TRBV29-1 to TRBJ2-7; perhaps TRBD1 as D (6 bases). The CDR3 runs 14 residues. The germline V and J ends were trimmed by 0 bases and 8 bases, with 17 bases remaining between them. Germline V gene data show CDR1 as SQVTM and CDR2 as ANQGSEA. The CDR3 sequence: CSVEERDIPTKQYF. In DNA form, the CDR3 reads TGCAGCGTTGAAGAACGGGACATACCTACGAAGCAGTACTTC.

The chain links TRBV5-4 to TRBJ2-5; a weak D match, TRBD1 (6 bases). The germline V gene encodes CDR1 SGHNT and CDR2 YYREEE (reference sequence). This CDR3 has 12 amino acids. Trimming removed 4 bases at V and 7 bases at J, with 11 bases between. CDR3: CASSNRVGTQYF. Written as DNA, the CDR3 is TGTGCCAGCAGCAACAGGGTTGGGACCCAGTACTTC.

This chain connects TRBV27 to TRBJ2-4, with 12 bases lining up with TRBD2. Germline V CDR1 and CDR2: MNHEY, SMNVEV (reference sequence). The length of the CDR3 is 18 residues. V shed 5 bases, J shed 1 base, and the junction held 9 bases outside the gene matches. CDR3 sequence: CASSEGTSGPGAKNIQYF. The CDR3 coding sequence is TGTGCCAGCAGTGAAGGGACTAGCGGGCCTGGGGCCAAAAACATTCAGTACTTC.

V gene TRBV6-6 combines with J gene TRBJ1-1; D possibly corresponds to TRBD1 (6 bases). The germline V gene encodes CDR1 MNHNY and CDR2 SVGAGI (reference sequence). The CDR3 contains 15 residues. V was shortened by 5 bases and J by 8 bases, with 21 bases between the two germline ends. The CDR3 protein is CASSPPAGALSEAFF. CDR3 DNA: TGTGCCAGCAGTCCCCCGGCGGGGGCCTTGTCGGAAGCTTTCTTT.

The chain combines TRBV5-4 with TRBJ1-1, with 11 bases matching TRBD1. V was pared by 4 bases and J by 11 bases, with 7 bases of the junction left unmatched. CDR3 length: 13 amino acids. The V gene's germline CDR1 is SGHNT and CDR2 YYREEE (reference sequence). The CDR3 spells CASSQGQGAGAFF. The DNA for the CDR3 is TGTGCCAGCAGCCAAGGACAGGGGGCGGGGGCTTTCTTT.

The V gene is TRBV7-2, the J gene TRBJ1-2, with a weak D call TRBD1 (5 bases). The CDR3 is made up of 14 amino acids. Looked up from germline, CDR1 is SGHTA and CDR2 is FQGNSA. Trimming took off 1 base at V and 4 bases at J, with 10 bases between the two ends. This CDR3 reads CASSLDRISYGYTF. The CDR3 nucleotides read TGTGCCAGCAGCTTAGACAGGATTTCCTATGGCTACACCTTC.

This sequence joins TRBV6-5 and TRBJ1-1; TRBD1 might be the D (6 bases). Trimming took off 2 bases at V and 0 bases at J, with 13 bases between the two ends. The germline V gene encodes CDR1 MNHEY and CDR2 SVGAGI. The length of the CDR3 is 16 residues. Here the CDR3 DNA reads TGTGCCAGCAGTTACGGAGGGGGACTGATGAACACTGAAGCTTTCTTT. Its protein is CASSYGGGLMNTEAFF.

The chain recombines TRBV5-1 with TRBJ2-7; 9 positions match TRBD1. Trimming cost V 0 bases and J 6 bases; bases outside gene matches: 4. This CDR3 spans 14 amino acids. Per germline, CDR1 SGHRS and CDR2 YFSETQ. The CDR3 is CASSLGDRVREQYF. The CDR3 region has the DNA TGCGCCAGCAGCTTGGGGGACAGGGTCCGCGAGCAGTACTTC.

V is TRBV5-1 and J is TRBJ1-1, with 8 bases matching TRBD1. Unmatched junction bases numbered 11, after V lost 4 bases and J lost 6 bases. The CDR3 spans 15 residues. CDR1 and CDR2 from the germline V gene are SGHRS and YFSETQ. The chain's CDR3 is CASSRGGQGSSEAFF. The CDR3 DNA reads TGCGCCAGCAGCCGAGGAGGACAGGGCAGTTCTGAAGCTTTCTTT. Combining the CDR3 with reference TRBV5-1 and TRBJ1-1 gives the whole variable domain KAGVTQTPRYLIKTRGQQVTLSCSPISGHRSVSWYQQTPGQGLQFLFEYFSETQRNKGNFPGRFSGRQFSNSRSEMNVSTLELGDSALYLCASSRGGQGSSEAFFGQGTRLTVV.

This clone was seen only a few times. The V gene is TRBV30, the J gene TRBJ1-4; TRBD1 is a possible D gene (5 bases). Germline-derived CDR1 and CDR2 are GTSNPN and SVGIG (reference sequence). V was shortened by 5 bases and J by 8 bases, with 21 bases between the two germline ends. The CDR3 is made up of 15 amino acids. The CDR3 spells CAWSQGQRGREKLFF. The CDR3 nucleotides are TGTGCCTGGTCTCAGGGTCAGCGCGGTCGGGAAAAACTGTTTTTT.

The CDR3 reads CASSLDRAARVHNEQFF. DNA of the CDR3: TGTGCCAGCAGCTTAGATAGGGCAGCTCGAGTCCACAATGAGCAGTTCTTC. J is TRBJ2-1 and V is TRBV11-2, with D uncertain. V was cut by 0 bases and J by 5 bases, with 17 bases left in between. The CDR3 is 17 amino acids. CDR1 is SGHAT, CDR2 FQNNGV, per germline.

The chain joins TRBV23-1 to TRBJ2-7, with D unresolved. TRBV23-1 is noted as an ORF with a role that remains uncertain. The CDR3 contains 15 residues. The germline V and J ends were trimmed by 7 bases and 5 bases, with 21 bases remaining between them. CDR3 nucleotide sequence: TGCGCCAGCACTAATGGGCCCGCAGGACCCGACGAGCAGTACTTC. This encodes CASTNGPAGPDEQYF.

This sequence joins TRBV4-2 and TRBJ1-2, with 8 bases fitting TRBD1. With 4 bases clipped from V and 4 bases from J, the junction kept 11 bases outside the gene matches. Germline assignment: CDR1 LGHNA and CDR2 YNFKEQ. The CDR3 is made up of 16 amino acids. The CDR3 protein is CASSPRTGPEGYGYTF. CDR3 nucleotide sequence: TGTGCCAGCAGCCCCCGGACAGGGCCGGAGGGCTATGGCTACACCTTC.

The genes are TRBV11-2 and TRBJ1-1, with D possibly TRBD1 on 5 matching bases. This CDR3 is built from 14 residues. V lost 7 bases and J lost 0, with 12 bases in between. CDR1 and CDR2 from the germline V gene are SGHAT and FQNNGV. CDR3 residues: CASTRGALNTEAFF. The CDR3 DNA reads TGTGCCAGCACCCGCGGGGCCCTGAACACTGAAGCTTTCTTT.

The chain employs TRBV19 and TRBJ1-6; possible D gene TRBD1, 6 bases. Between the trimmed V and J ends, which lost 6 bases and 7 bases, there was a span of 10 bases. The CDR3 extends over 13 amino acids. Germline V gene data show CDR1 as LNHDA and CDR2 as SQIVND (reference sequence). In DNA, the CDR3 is TGTGCCAGTAGGGACAGTCTAAATTCACCCCTCCACTTT. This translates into CASRDSLNSPLHF. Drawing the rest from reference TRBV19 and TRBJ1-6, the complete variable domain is DGGITQSPKYLFRKEGQNVTLSCEQNLNHDAMYWYRQDPGQGLRLIYYSQIVNDFQKGDIAEGYSVSREKKESFPLTVTSAQKNPTAFYLCASRDSLNSPLHFGNGTRLTVT.

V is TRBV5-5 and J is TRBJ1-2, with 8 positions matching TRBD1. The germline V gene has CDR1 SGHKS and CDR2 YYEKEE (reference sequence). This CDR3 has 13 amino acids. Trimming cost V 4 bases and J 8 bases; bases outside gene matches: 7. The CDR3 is CASSLQGAGGYTF. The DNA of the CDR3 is TGTGCCAGCAGCCTGCAGGGGGCAGGAGGCTACACCTTC.

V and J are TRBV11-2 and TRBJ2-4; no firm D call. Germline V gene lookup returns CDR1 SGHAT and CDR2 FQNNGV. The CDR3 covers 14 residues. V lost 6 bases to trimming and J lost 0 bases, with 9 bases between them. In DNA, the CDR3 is TGTGCCAGCAGGGAAACTCTAGCCAAAAACATTCAGTACTTC. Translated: CASRETLAKNIQYF.

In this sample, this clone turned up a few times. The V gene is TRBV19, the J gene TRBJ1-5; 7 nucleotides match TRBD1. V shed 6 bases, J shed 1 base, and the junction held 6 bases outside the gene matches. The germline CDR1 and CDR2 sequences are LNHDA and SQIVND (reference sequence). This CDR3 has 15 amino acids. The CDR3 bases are TGTGCCAGTAGCACCCACAGGGGAAGCAATCAGCCCCAGCATTTT. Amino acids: CASSTHRGSNQPQHF. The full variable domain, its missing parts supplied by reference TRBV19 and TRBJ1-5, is DGGITQSPKYLFRKEGQNVTLSCEQNLNHDAMYWYRQDPGQGLRLIYYSQIVNDFQKGDIAEGYSVSREKKESFPLTVTSAQKNPTAFYLCASSTHRGSNQPQHFGDGTRLSIL.

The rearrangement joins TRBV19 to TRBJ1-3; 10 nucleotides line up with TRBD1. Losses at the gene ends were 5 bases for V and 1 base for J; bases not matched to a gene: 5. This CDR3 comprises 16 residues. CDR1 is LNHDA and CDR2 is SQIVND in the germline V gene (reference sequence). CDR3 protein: CASSPGTGVSGNTIYF. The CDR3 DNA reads TGTGCCAGTAGTCCCGGGACAGGGGTATCTGGAAACACCATATATTTT. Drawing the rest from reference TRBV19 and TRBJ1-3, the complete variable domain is DGGITQSPKYLFRKEGQNVTLSCEQNLNHDAMYWYRQDPGQGLRLIYYSQIVNDFQKGDIAEGYSVSREKKESFPLTVTSAQKNPTAFYLCASSPGTGVSGNTIYFGEGSWLTVV.